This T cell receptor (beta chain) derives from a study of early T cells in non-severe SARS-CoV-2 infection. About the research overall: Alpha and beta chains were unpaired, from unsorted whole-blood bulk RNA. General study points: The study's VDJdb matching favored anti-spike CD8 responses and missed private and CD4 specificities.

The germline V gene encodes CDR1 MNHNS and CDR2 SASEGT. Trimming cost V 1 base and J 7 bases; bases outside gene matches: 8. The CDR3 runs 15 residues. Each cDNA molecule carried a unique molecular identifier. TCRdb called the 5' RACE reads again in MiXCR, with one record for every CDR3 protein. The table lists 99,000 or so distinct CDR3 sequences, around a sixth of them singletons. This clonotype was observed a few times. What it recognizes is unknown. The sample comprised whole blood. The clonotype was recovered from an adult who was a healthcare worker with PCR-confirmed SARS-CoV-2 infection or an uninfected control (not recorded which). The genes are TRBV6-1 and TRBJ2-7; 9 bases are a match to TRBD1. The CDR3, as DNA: TGTGCCAGCAGTGAAGACGGGACAGGGTCTAGAGAGCAGTACTTC. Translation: CASSEDGTGSREQYF.